This T cell receptor (beta chain) emerged from a study of cytotoxic CD8 clonotypes in ibrutinib-treated CLL (dated by TCRdb to about 2021). Describing the broader study: The cohort had 11 relapsed/refractory and 15 treatment-naive patients; some 17 were IGHV unmutated. Response samples were taken after a median of 12 months on treatment, ranging from about 6 to 40 months. Every sample from remission and from progressive disease was obtained while the patients were still on ibrutinib. Responses were partial in 25 or so patients and complete in 2; after median around 68 months follow-up, about 14 stayed in remission and some twelve progressed. On average, each sample yielded 255,043 productive templates and under 95,000 productive rearrangements. Cryopreserved peripheral blood mononuclear cells were collected before treatment, at response, and at either disease progression or sustained remission. Of the 80 to 95 participants in the trial, about two dozen had longitudinal samples available.

Sample time point, as interpreted from the label and publication: progressive disease on ibrutinib. Roughly 1.9 micrograms of genomic DNA were extracted from cryopreserved PBMCs for TCR beta library preparation. Longitudinal blood samples from CLL patients on ibrutinib monotherapy underwent high-throughput TCR beta sequencing. Patients were enrolled in a phase 2 open-label single-center ibrutinib monotherapy trial. Each clonotype received, on average, approximately 9.9x coverage in deep resolution sequencing performed on a MiSeq, where the target depth lay between 1 in 1 million and 1 in 200,000 T cells. TCR beta libraries were generated with the immunoSEQ hsTCRB Kit. Under the source paper's analysis protocol: ImmunoSEQ Data Assistant and ImmunoSEQ Analyzer were used for data analysis, and V, D and J genes were assigned according to IMGT definitions. Clonality, with values ranging from 0 to 1, was calculated as one minus the normalized Shannon entropy of productive rearrangement frequencies. Only overrepresented clonotypes making up at least 0.05% of the repertoire of each patient were included in the public clonotype analysis. Repertoires from 10 to 15 age-matched healthy donors in immuneACCESS were used as clonality controls. TCRdb mirrors the immuneACCESS table, restricted to in-frame sequences. Some clones are absent from its copies; in checked studies, under half trace to an unresolved V gene, and the reason for the others is unknown. Clone size and V and J calls were adopted from that table, with D and trimming inferred from the DNA. This sample gives 250,000 to 350,000 clones in total; 76% of them show up just once. About 5.8% of the sample is held by the ten biggest clonotypes.

For this clone: No cognate antigen has been identified for it. Base qualities are missing; no much larger clone stands one base away.

What the authors observed across the whole study: Sampling times were not matched between patients in sustained remission and patients whose disease was progressing, and lymph node repertoires were not examined. At baseline, clonality was higher than in age-matched healthy donors and showed a strong correlation with circulating CD8+ T-cell counts. Clonality increased at ibrutinib response, stayed stable in sustained remission, and fell back toward baseline at progression. Public clonotypes were rare and either shrank or stayed stable during treatment, and the rise in clonality at ibrutinib response reflected expansion of private clonotypes.

Looking up the germline V gene yields CDR1 MGHRA and CDR2 YSYEKL. The CDR3 sequence holds 18 residues, the cysteine and phenylalanine included. Kept here is only the CDR3 DNA, which spans 54 bases and is read in frame from base 1. V lost 3 bases and J lost 5 bases, and the count of bases not matched to a germline gene is 14. The V and J genes are TRBV4-1 and TRBJ2-5; TRBD2 matches 11 bases in the middle. This receptor was taken from a human donor with chronic lymphocytic leukemia. The input for sequencing was PBMCs, taken at disease progression, from a patient treated with ibrutinib. The CDR3 protein sequence reads: CASSHEGIPSGRTETQYF. At the DNA level, the sequence is TGCGCCAGCAGCCACGAAGGGATTCCTAGCGGGAGGACGGAGACCCAGTACTTC.